Below, 15 T cell receptor beta chains from the same sample are listed, as sequenced in a study of shared clonotypes between healthy human individuals. Data came from immunoSEQ multiplex PCR; TCRdb stores just in-frame clones and leaves some out. Seen here are some 2,400,000 clones, more than 90% observed once, and the top ten hold around 0.13%. Sequences were obtained from naive CD4+ T cells sorted from blood. Subset given: CD45RA+ positively selected. The receptors were sampled from a man aged 18-30 years in good health.

The rearrangement uses TRBV6-1 and TRBJ2-3; 8 bases are a match to TRBD2. V shed 2 bases, J shed 6 bases, and the junction held 7 bases outside the gene matches. From germline, CDR1 is MNHNS and CDR2 SASEGT. The CDR3 sequence is 15 residues long. CDR3: CASSEPGGTRDTQYF. CDR3 nucleotides: TGTGCCAGCAGTGAACCCGGGGGGACTAGGGATACGCAGTATTTT.

The J gene is TRBJ2-2, the V gene TRBV4-3; D gene ambiguous. This CDR3 contains 14 residues. CDR1 LGHNA and CDR2 YSLEER come from the germline V gene. Trimming cost V 2 bases and J 6 bases, with 10 bases left between them. The CDR3 region is CASSQLGAPGELFF. The DNA of the CDR3 is TGCGCCAGCAGCCAACTCGGCGCGCCCGGGGAGCTGTTTTTT.

V and J are TRBV6-5 and TRBJ2-3; tentative D call: TRBD1 (5 bases). This CDR3 spans 16 amino acids. With 2 bases removed from V and 0 bases from J, the gap between germline ends came to 12 bases. The germline V gene encodes CDR1 MNHEY and CDR2 SVGAGI. The CDR3 is CASSYGLAGSTDTQYF. As DNA, the CDR3 is TGTGCCAGCAGTTACGGCTTGGCAGGGAGCACAGATACGCAGTATTTT.

This clone has a single count. The CDR3 is CASSFYRGDYGYTF. As DNA, the CDR3 is TGCGCCAGCAGCTTTTACAGGGGGGACTATGGCTACACCTTC. V and J are TRBV5-1 and TRBJ1-2, with 8 bases identical to TRBD1. The CDR3 covers 14 residues. Germline values: CDR1 SGHRS, CDR2 YFSETQ. V dropped 2 bases and J dropped 3; count of bases not matched to a gene: 3.

The genes are TRBV30 and TRBJ1-1, with D possibly being TRBD1 (6 bases). There are 13 residues in the CDR3. Trimming stripped 3 bases from V and 4 bases from J, with 12 bases between. CDR1 and CDR2 (germline): GTSNPN, SVGIG (reference sequence). The CDR3 is CAWRRQAGTEAFF. The CDR3 DNA follows: TGTGCCTGGAGAAGACAGGCCGGCACTGAAGCTTTCTTT.

The V and J genes are TRBV20-1 and TRBJ2-5, with D unresolved. V was cut by 4 bases and J by 5 bases, with 8 bases left in between. The CDR3 totals 11 residues. Germline assignment: CDR1 DFQATT and CDR2 SNEGSKA (reference sequence). The DNA of the CDR3 is TGCAGTGCTAAAGCCCCGGAGACCCAGTACTTC. It encodes CSAKAPETQYF.

The V call is TRBV9, the J call TRBJ1-6; 10 nucleotides line up with TRBD1. Germline CDR1 reads SGDLS; CDR2 reads YYNGEE. V shed 3 bases, J shed 10 bases, and the junction held 7 bases outside the gene matches. The CDR3 contains 15 residues. CDR3 sequence (DNA): TGTGCCAGCAGCGCGGTCGGACAGGGGGGCTCACCCCTCCACTTT. Protein: CASSAVGQGGSPLHF. The full variable domain, rest sourced from reference TRBV9 and TRBJ1-6, is DSGVTQTPKHLITATGQRVTLRCSPRSGDLSVYWYQQSLDQGLQFLIQYYNGEERAKGNILERFSAQQFPDLHSELNLSSLELGDSALYFCASSAVGQGGSPLHFGNGTRLTVT.

CDR3 sequence (DNA): TGTGCCAGCAGTGAACAGGGCACTCAGCCCCAGCATTTT. Residues: CASSEQGTQPQHF. The rearrangement links TRBV6-1 to TRBJ1-5, with D possibly TRBD1 on 5 matching bases. The CDR3 is 13 amino acids. V was cut by 2 bases and J by 6 bases, with 8 bases left in between. Germline CDR1 is MNHNS and CDR2 is SASEGT.

The rearrangement links TRBV9 to TRBJ2-2; the D gene could be TRBD1 or TRBD2 (5 bases each). Germline V gives CDR1 SGDLS, CDR2 YYNGEE. The CDR3 runs 15 residues. V lost 10 bases to trimming and J lost 0 bases, with 16 bases between them. The CDR3 DNA reads as TGTGCCTCCGGCCCGGGACCTGCGAACACCGGGGAGCTGTTTTTT. Translated, it gives CASGPGPANTGELFF.

The chain has TRBV7-9 and TRBJ1-3; maybe TRBD1 (5 bases). Between the trimmed V and J ends, which lost 4 bases and 4 bases, there was a span of 17 bases. The germline V gene has CDR1 SEHNR and CDR2 FQNEAQ (reference sequence). The CDR3 has 16 amino acids. The CDR3 DNA reads as TGTGCCAGCAGCTCCGTGTCAGGGAACCTCGGAAACACCATATATTTT. Translating gives CASSSVSGNLGNTIYF.

The chain carries TRBV30 and TRBJ1-4; D is unresolved. Per the germline V gene, CDR1 is GTSNPN and CDR2 is SVGIG (reference sequence). The CDR3 has 13 residues. The V gene lost 2 bases and the J gene lost 8 bases, with 12 bases spanning the gap. The CDR3 nucleotides are TGTGCCTGGAGTTCGGGGTATGGGGAAAAACTGTTTTTT. It yields the protein CAWSSGYGEKLFF.

The genes are TRBV5-4 and TRBJ1-1, with 7 positions matching TRBD1. Trimming took 7 bases from V and 0 from J; bases not matched to a gene: 6. This CDR3 contains 14 residues. Germline assignment: CDR1 SGHNT and CDR2 YYREEE (reference sequence). CDR3 amino acids: CASYAGTVNTEAFF. In DNA form, the CDR3 reads TGTGCCAGCTACGCCGGGACAGTGAACACTGAAGCTTTCTTT.

The chain has TRBV12-5 and TRBJ2-4, with a possible D match to TRBD2 (5 bases). The ends were cut back, 0 bases at V and 8 bases at J, with 29 bases in the middle. The germline V gene has CDR1 LGHNT and CDR2 FRNRAP. This CDR3 is built from 20 residues. The CDR3 region is CASGLVKEEDRASLGDIQYF. In nucleotides, the CDR3 is TGTGCTAGTGGTTTGGTAAAGGAAGAGGACCGGGCTAGCCTAGGAGACATTCAGTACTTC. The full variable domain, in which reference TRBV12-5 and TRBJ2-4 provide the parts outside the CDR3, is DARVTQTPRHKVTEMGQEVTMRCQPILGHNTVFWYRQTMMQGLELLAYFRNRAPLDDSGMPKDRFSAEMPDATLATLKIQPSEPRDSAVYFCASGLVKEEDRASLGDIQYFGAGTRLSVL.

This chain joins TRBV19 and TRBJ1-4; D might be TRBD1 (5 bases). Per the germline V gene, CDR1 is LNHDA and CDR2 is SQIVND (reference sequence). CDR3 length equals 17 residues. V was pared by 6 bases and J by 8 bases, with 25 bases between. CDR3 residues: CASRSPLGQGGLEKLFF. DNA for the CDR3: TGTGCCAGTAGGTCCCCCTTGGGGCAAGGTGGTCTGGAAAAACTGTTTTTT.

The chain uses TRBV7-2 and TRBJ1-1; D is unresolved. The CDR3 has 15 amino acids. Trimming cost V 3 bases and J 1 base, with 12 bases left between them. Germline V gene sequence: CDR1 SGHTA, CDR2 FQGNSA. The CDR3 here is CASSFSTNQNTEAFF. Written as DNA, the CDR3 is TGTGCCAGCAGCTTTTCCACCAACCAGAACACTGAAGCTTTCTTT.